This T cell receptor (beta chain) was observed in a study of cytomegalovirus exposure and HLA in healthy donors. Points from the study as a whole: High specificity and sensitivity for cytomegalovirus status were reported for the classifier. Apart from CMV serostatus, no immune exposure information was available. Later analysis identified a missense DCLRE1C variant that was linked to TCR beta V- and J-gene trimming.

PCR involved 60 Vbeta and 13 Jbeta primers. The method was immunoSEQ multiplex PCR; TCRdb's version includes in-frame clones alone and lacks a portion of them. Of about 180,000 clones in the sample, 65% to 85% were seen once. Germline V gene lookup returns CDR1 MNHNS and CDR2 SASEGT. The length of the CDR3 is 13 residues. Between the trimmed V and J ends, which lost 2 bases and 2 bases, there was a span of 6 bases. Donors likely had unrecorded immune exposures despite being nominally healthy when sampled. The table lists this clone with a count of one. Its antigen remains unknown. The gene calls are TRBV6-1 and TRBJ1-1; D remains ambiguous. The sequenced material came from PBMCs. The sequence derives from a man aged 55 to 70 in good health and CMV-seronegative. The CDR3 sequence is CASSENFNTEAFF. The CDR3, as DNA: TGTGCCAGCAGTGAAAACTTCAACACTGAAGCTTTCTTT.